This TCR beta chain emerged from a study of beta chain features in type 1 diabetes. Expressed TCRB transcripts were sequenced because the entire RNA isolate underwent reverse transcription. Only in-frame clones appear in the TCRdb table, and some are missing; sequencing was by immunoSEQ multiplex PCR. The sample includes around 53,000 clones, 60% to 70% seen only once; the top ten take approximately 0.3%. In the case of this clone: What it binds is not known.

Germline V gene sequence: CDR1 SGHTA, CDR2 FQGTGA. This CDR3 contains 17 residues. The V segment lost 4 bases and the J segment 3 bases; nucleotides outside the gene matches: 10. Findings of the study overall: cDNA sequencing could over-represent cells with high TCR expression. Diminished insertions and augmented deletions at VDJ junctions characterized type 1 diabetes patients. Shorter TCRB CDR3s, moderately but significantly so, were found in Type 1 diabetes patients in all four CD4+ subsets.

Sequencing was done on a sample of stem cell memory CD4+ T cells from blood. This receptor was taken from a woman aged 30 to 39 with type 1 diabetes. The rearrangement links TRBV7-3 to TRBJ2-2; 8 positions agree with TRBD1. The CDR3 nucleotides are TGTGCCAGCAGCTCCACGACGACAGGGGCCTACACCGGGGAGCTGTTTTTT. Its translation is CASSSTTTGAYTGELFF. The complete variable domain, with remaining parts taken from reference TRBV7-3 and TRBJ2-2, reads GAGVSQTPSNKVTEKGKYVELRCDPISGHTALYWYRQSLGQGPEFLIYFQGTGAADDSGLPNDRFFAVRPEGSVSTLKIQRTERGDSAVYLCASSSTTTGAYTGELFFGEGSRLTVL.